The following is a T cell receptor (beta chain) sequence with its context. TCRdb ran MiXCR on the 5' RACE reads and lists one entry per CDR3 protein. The sample contains under 500,000 distinct CDR3 sequences, 18% of which appear only once. This entry comes from a study of T cells after yellow fever vaccination. Germline trimming cut 0 bases from V and 2 bases from J; bases unmatched to any gene: 5. This CDR3 contains 16 residues. Germline assignment: CDR1 SGHKS and CDR2 YYEKEE (reference sequence). V gene TRBV5-5 combines with J gene TRBJ2-1; 7 bases agree with TRBD2. The sequencing here drew on PBMCs, taken before the yellow fever booster vaccination. The sequence derives from a man aged 18 to 30 who received the YFV17D yellow fever vaccine. DNA of the CDR3: TGTGCCAGCAGCTTGGCCTCGGGGGGAACCTACAATGAGCAGTTCTTC. This encodes CASSLASGGTYNEQFF.